This T cell receptor (beta chain) is from a study of blood T cell repertoires in COVID-19. As for the study in general: Material from acute and convalescent COVID-19 was sourced from the United States, Italy and Spain.

Assay used: immunoSEQ multiplex PCR; TCRdb lists only in-frame clones, some missing. In the table there are some 400,000 clones, more than 75% of which are singletons. This TCR derives from a man under 40 who had recovered from COVID-19. Sequencing input: PBMCs or T cells enriched from blood (not recorded which).

The CDR3 DNA follows: TGTGCCACCAGTGATCCGGGAGGGACTAGCACAGATACGCAGTATTTT. Its translation: CATSDPGGTSTDTQYF. This sequence joins TRBV24-1 and TRBJ2-3; 8 bases agree with TRBD2. The germline V gene has CDR1 KGHDR and CDR2 SFDVKD. This CDR3 contains 16 residues. V shed 3 bases, J shed 0 bases, and the junction held 4 bases outside the gene matches.